Given below is one T cell receptor (beta chain) in context. Its antigen is undetermined. Per the germline V gene, CDR1 is MGHRA and CDR2 is YSYEKL. The CDR3 extends over 17 amino acids. Trimming took off 3 bases at V and 0 bases at J, with 18 bases between the two ends. The protocol was immunoSEQ multiplex PCR, while the TCRdb copy is restricted to in-frame clones and leaves out a portion. Here the sample spans about 16,000 clones, roughly 90% being singletons. The data were obtained in a study of T cell clonotyping in hematopoietic cell transplantation. Study outcomes and limitations: After transplant, recipient diversity fell while pathologically expanded clonotypes grew through day 180. Cells were unsorted, so CD4 and CD8 contributions were not separated. Higher Inverse Simpson Index values in graft donor and pretransplant recipient predicted broader posttransplant TCR diversity. Few recipient clonotypes overlapped donors; over 95% were de novo at given depth.

What was sequenced was peripheral blood mononuclear cells. This rearrangement joins TRBV4-1 to TRBJ2-7; tentatively, D is TRBD1 (6 bases). The receptor was isolated from a man over 45 in good health. Some clones in this sample may be carry-over from other donors' samples. The CDR3, as DNA: TGCGCCAGCAGCCATCCTGTTTCAGGGGCGAGCTCCTACGAGCAGTACTTC. Amino acid sequence: CASSHPVSGASSYEQYF.